The next 11 T cell receptor beta chains were all read from a single sample in a study of blood T cells in healthy people across ages. The second PCR ran 7 to 11 cycles with a sample-barcoded 5' primer and J-beta primers. Each CDR3 protein gets one entry after TCRdb re-called the 5' RACE reads with MiXCR. The data hold hundreds of thousands of distinct CDR3 sequences, with under 25% observed a single time. Sequencing input: blood. These receptors all come from a man between 70 and 80 years old in good health.

This clonotype was counted only a few times. The chain employs TRBV12-3 or TRBV12-4 and TRBJ2-3, with a possible D match to TRBD1 (5 bases). The CDR3 contains 17 residues. Trimming cost V 2 bases and J 0 bases, with 15 bases left between them. CDR3 nucleotides: TGTGCCAGCAGTTTACATCCGAGACAGTCTAGCACAGATACGCAGTATTTT. Its translation: CASSLHPRQSSTDTQYF.

This clonotype showed up just a few times. The V gene is TRBV12-3 or TRBV12-4, the J gene TRBJ1-2, with D unresolved. CDR3 length: 13 residues. Trimming took off 10 bases at V and 6 bases at J, with 18 bases between the two ends. In DNA, the CDR3 is TGTGCCATCTCTCTGAGGGTTATAGATGGCTACACCTTC. Translated: CAISLRVIDGYTF.

This clonotype was detected only a few times. The chain links TRBV10-2 to TRBJ2-1; D not certain. Germline V gene sequence: CDR1 WSHSY, CDR2 SAAADI. The CDR3 is made up of 15 amino acids. V was pared by 6 bases and J by 4 bases, with 16 bases between. CDR3 DNA: TGCGCCAGCAGAAAGTCGGGCTACCAGTACAATGAGCAGTTCTTC. It is translated as CASRKSGYQYNEQFF.

The V call is TRBV5-6, the J call TRBJ2-5, with a tentative D call TRBD1 (5 bases). V lost 1 base to trimming and J lost 1 base, with 8 bases between them. This CDR3 spans 14 amino acids. Per germline, CDR1 SGHDT and CDR2 YYEEEE. The CDR3: CASSLLQAQETQYF. The CDR3 DNA is TGTGCCAGCAGCTTGCTACAGGCCCAAGAGACCCAGTACTTC.

A few counts support this clonotype. Because the CDR3 is missing its conserved closing phenylalanine or tryptophan, this is likely a read error. The chain combines TRBV19 with TRBJ1-4; no clear D gene. CDR1 is LNHDA and CDR2 is SQIVND in the germline V gene (reference sequence). CDR3 size: 14 residues. With 1 base removed from V and 7 bases from J, the gap between germline ends came to 10 bases. CDR3 in amino acids: CASSIVSPTEKLFS. The DNA of the CDR3 is TGTGCCAGTAGTATAGTCTCCCCGACTGAAAAACTGTTTTCT.

The chain recombines TRBV29-1 with TRBJ2-5, with 12 bases matching TRBD1. The J call is doubtful: the DNA matches TRBJ2-7 better. From germline, CDR1 is SQVTM and CDR2 ANQGSEA. This CDR3 is 15 amino acids long. CDR3 region: CSVHKGDRGRGEQYF. The CDR3 bases are TGCAGCGTTCATAAAGGGGACAGGGGGCGAGGCGAGCAGTACTTC.

The sample holds a few counts of this clonotype. CDR3 region: CAISSGNYGYTF. The CDR3 DNA follows: TGTGCCATCAGTTCAGGGAACTATGGCTACACCTTC. The chain combines TRBV10-3 with TRBJ1-2; tentatively, D is TRBD1 (5 bases). The V end lost 5 bases, the J end lost 2 bases, and 6 bases lay between the germline ends. The CDR3 sequence is 12 residues long. Per germline, CDR1 ENHRY and CDR2 SYGVKD.

The V call is TRBV5-8, the J call TRBJ2-5; D gene uncertain. The germline V gene has CDR1 SGHTS and CDR2 YDEGEE. There are 12 residues in the CDR3. V was clipped by 3 bases and J by 4 bases, with 7 bases between them. The CDR3 spells CASSYLRETQYF. The CDR3 nucleotides are TGTGCCAGCAGCTATTTGCGAGAGACCCAGTACTTC.

The gene calls are TRBV10-3 and TRBJ2-1; TRBD2 might be the D (5 bases). V lost 0 bases to trimming and J lost 7 bases, with 13 bases between them. CDR1 and CDR2 (germline): ENHRY, SYGVKD. The CDR3 runs to 15 residues. This CDR3 is CAISESRAPGNEQFF. The CDR3, as DNA: TGTGCCATCAGTGAGTCGAGGGCGCCGGGAAATGAGCAGTTCTTC.

The chain combines TRBV28 with TRBJ2-5, with D tentatively TRBD1 or TRBD2 (5 bases each). CDR1 is MDHEN, CDR2 SYDVKM, per germline. This CDR3 has 13 amino acids. V lost 2 bases and J 5 bases, leaving 9 bases between the germline ends. Written as DNA, the CDR3 is TGTGCCAGCAGTTTAAACAGGAGGGAGACCCAGTACTTC. Translated, it gives CASSLNRRETQYF.

J is TRBJ2-1 and V is TRBV5-1; the D call may be TRBD1 or TRBD2 (5 bases each). Germline V CDR1 and CDR2: SGHRS, YFSETQ. The CDR3 length is 14 residues. The V and J ends lost 4 bases and 7 bases respectively, with 15 bases between them. CDR3 sequence: CASSHGTQWNEQFF. The CDR3 coding sequence is TGCGCCAGCAGCCACGGGACCCAGTGGAATGAGCAGTTCTTC.